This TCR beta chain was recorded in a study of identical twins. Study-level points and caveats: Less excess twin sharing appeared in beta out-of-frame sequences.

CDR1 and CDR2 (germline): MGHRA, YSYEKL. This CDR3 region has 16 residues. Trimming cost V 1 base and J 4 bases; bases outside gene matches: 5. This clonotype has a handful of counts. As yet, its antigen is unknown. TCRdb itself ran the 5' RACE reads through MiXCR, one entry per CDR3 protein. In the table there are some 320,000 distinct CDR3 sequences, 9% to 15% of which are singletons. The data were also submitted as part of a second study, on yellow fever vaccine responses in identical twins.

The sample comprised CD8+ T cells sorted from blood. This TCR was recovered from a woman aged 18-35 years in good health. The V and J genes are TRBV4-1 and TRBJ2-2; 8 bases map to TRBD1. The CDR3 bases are TGCGCCAGCAGCCAAGCAGGGGGCGTCGGCACCGGGGAGCTGTTTTTT. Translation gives CASSQAGGVGTGELFF.